This section outlines one T cell receptor (beta chain) sequence together with its context. This specimen belongs to a study of cytomegalovirus exposure and HLA in healthy donors. The CDR3 has 17 residues. J was trimmed by 2 bases and V by 0 bases; bases with no gene match: 8. Germline loops: CDR1 LGHNA, CDR2 YSLEER. TCRdb's table, derived via immunoSEQ multiplex PCR, lists solely in-frame clones and lacks some. Among 250,000 to 350,000 clones listed, over 75% were seen once. The chain links TRBV4-3 to TRBJ2-5; 8 bases are a match to TRBD1. This clonotype originated in a man aged 25-45 years in good health and CMV-seronegative. The sample comprised PBMCs. This CDR3 is CASSQDRATGEQETQYF. The DNA for the CDR3 is TGCGCCAGCAGCCAAGATCGGGCGACAGGGGAACAAGAGACCCAGTACTTC.